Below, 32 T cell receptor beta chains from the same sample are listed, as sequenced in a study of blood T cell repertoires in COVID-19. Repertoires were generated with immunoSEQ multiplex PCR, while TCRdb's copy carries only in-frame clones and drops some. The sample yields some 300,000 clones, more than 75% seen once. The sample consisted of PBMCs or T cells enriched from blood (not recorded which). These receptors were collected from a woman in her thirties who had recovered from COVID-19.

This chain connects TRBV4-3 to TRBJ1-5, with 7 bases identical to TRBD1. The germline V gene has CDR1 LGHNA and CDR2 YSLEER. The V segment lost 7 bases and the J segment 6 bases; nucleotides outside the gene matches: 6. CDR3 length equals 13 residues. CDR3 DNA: TGCGCCAGCAAGACAGGGAGTACTCAGCCCCAGCATTTT. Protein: CASKTGSTQPQHF.

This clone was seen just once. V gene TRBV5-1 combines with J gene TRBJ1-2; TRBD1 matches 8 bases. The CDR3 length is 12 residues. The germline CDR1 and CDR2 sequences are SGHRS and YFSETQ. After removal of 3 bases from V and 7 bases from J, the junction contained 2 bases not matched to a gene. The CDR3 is CASSSDRVGYTF. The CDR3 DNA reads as TGCGCCAGCAGCTCGGACAGGGTTGGCTACACCTTC.

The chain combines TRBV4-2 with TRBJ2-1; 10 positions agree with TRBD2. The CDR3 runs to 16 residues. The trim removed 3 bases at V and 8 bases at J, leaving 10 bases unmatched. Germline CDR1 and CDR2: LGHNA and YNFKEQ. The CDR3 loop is CASSQQRGGLGDEQFF. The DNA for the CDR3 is TGTGCCAGCAGCCAGCAGCGGGGGGGCCTAGGGGATGAGCAGTTCTTC.

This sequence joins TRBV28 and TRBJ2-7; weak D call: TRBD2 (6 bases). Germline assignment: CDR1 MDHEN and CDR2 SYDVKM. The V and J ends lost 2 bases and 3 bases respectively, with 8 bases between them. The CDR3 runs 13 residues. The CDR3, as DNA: TGTGCCAGCAGTTTAACCGGGGGCTACGAGCAGTACTTC. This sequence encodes CASSLTGGYEQYF. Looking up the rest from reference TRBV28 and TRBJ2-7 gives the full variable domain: DVKVTQSSRYLVKRTGEKVFLECVQDMDHENMFWYRQDPGLGLRLIYFSYDVKMKEKGDIPEGYSVSREKKERFSLILESASTNQTSMYLCASSLTGGYEQYFGPGTRLTVT.

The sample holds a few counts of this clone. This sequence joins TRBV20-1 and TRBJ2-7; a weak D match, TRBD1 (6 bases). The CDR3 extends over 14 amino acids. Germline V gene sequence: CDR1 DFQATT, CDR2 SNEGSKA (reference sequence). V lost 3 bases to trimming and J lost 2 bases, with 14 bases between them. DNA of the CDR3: TGCAGTGCTAGTAGGGGCAGGGGCCCCTACGAGCAGTACTTC. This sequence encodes CSASRGRGPYEQYF.

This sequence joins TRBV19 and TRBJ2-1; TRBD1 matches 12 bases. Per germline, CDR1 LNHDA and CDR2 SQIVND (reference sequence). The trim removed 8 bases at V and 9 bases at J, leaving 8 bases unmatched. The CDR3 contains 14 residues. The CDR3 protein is CASSGTGGGGEQFF. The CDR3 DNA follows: TGTGCCAGTTCAGGGACAGGGGGCGGAGGTGAGCAGTTCTTC.

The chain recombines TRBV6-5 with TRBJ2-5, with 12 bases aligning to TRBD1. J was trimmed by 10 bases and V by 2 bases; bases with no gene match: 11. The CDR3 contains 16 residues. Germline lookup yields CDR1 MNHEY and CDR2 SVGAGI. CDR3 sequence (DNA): TGTGCCAGCAGTTACCGACCGGGACAGGGGGCCGTGGGCCAGTACTTC. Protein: CASSYRPGQGAVGQYF.

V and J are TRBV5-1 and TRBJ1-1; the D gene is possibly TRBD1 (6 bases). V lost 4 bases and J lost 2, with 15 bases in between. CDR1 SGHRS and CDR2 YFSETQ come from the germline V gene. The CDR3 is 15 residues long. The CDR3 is CASSPGTTENTEAFF. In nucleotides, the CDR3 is TGCGCCAGCAGCCCGGGGACAACCGAAAACACTGAAGCTTTCTTT.

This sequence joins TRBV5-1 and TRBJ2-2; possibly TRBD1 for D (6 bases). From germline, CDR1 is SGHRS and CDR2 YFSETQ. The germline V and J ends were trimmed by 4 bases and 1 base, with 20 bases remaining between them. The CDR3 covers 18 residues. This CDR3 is CASSPGHRPAENTGELFF. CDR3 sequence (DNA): TGCGCCAGCAGCCCGGGACACCGGCCGGCTGAGAACACCGGGGAGCTGTTTTTT.

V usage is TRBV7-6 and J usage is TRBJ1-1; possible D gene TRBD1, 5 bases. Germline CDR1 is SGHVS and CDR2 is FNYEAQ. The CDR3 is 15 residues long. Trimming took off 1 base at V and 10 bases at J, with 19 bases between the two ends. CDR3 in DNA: TGTGCCAGCAGCTTAGGCGGGGGAAGGGAGGTGGCAGCTTTCTTT. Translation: CASSLGGGREVAAFF.

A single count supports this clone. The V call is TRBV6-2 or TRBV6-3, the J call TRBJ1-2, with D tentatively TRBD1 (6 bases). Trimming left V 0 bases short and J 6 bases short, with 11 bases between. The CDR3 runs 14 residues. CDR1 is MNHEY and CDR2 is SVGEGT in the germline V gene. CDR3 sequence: CASSYSGRGDGYTF. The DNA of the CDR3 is TGTGCCAGCAGTTACTCAGGCAGGGGAGATGGCTACACCTTC.

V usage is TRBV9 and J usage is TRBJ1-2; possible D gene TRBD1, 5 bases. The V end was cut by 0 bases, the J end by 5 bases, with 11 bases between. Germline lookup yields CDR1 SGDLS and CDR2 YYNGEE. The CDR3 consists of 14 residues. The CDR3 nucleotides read TGTGCCAGCAGCGTAGGCAGGGAGGAATATGGCTACACCTTC. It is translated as CASSVGREEYGYTF.

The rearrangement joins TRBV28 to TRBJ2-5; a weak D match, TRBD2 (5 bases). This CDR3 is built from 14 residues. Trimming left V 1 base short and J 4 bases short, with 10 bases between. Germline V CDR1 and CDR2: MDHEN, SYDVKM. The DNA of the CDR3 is TGTGCCAGCAGTTTATACGGGGTGGGAGAGACCCAGTACTTC. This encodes CASSLYGVGETQYF.

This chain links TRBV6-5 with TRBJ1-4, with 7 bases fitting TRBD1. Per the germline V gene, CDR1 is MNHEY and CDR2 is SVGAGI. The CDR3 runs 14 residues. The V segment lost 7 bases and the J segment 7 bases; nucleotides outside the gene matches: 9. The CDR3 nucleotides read TGTGCCAGCAAGCGACAGGGTGTGAGTGAAAAACTGTTTTTT. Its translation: CASKRQGVSEKLFF.

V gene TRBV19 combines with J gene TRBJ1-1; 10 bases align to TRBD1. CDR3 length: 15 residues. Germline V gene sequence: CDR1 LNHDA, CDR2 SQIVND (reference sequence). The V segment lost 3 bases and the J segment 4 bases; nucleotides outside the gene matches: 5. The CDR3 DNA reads TGTGCCAGTAGTATGTCCGGGACAGGGGTCACTGAAGCTTTCTTT. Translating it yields CASSMSGTGVTEAFF. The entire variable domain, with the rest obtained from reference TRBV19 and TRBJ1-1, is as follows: DGGITQSPKYLFRKEGQNVTLSCEQNLNHDAMYWYRQDPGQGLRLIYYSQIVNDFQKGDIAEGYSVSREKKESFPLTVTSAQKNPTAFYLCASSMSGTGVTEAFFGQGTRLTVV.

CDR3 sequence reads: CASSWPGEGGYTF. CDR3 DNA sequence: TGTGCCAGCAGCTGGCCAGGGGAAGGCGGCTACACCTTC. This chain connects TRBV5-4 to TRBJ1-2; D might be TRBD1 (6 bases). V was cut by 3 bases and J by 8 bases, with 14 bases left in between. The CDR3 is 13 residues long. Germline lookup yields CDR1 SGHNT and CDR2 YYREEE (reference sequence).

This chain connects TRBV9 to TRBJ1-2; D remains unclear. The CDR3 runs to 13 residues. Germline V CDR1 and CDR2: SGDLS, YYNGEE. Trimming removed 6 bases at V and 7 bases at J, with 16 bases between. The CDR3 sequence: CASNLPPGIGYTF. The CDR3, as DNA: TGTGCCAGCAACCTACCCCCGGGGATTGGCTACACCTTC.

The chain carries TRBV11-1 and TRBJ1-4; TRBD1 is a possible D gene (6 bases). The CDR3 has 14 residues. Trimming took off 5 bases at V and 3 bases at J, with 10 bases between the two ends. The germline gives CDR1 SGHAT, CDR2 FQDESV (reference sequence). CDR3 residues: CASSTRGSNEKLFF. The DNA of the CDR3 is TGTGCCAGCAGCACCAGGGGCTCTAATGAAAAACTGTTTTTT. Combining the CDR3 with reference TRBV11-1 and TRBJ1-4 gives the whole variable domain EAEVAQSPRYKITEKSQAVAFWCDPISGHATLYWYRQILGQGPELLVQFQDESVVDDSQLPKDRFSAERLKGVDSTLKIQPAELGDSAMYLCASSTRGSNEKLFFGSGTQLSVL.

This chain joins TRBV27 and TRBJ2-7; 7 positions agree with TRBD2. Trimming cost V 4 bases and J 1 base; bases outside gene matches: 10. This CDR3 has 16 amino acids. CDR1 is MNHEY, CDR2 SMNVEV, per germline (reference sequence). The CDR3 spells CASSSGAGVPSYEQYF. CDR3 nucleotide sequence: TGTGCCAGCAGTTCTGGGGCGGGGGTGCCGTCCTACGAGCAGTACTTC.

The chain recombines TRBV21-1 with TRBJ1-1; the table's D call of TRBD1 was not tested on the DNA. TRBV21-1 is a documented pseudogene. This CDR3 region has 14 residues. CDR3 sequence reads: CASSNRQGNTEAFF. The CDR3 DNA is TGTGCCAGCAGCAATCGACAGGGGAACACTGAAGCTTTCTTT.

CDR3 sequence: CASSRLVQGTYEQYF. DNA for the CDR3: TGTGCCAGCAGTCGCCTGGTGCAGGGGACCTACGAGCAGTACTTC. The rearrangement links TRBV11-2 to TRBJ2-7, with a weak D call TRBD1 (6 bases). The CDR3 consists of 15 residues. Trimming took 6 bases from V and 2 from J, leaving 17 bases between them. The germline V gene has CDR1 SGHAT and CDR2 FQNNGV. The full variable domain, rest sourced from reference TRBV11-2 and TRBJ2-7, is EAGVAQSPRYKIIEKRQSVAFWCNPISGHATLYWYQQILGQGPKLLIQFQNNGVVDDSQLPKDRFSAERLKGVDSTLKIQPAKLEDSAVYLCASSRLVQGTYEQYFGPGTRLTVT.

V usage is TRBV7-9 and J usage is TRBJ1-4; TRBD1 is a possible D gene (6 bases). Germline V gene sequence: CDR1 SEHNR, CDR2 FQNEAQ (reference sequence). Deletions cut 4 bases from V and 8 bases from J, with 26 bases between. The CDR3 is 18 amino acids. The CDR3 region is CASSSKKGGRRFHEKLFF. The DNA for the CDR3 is TGTGCCAGCAGCTCAAAAAAAGGGGGAAGGAGGTTCCACGAAAAACTGTTTTTT.

CDR3 DNA: TGTGCCAGTATGAGTGGGGGGATCGCTGAAGCTTTCTTT. This encodes CASMSGGIAEAFF. V is TRBV5-4 and J is TRBJ1-1, with D tentatively TRBD1 (5 bases). In germline, CDR1 is SGHNT, CDR2 YYREEE (reference sequence). The CDR3 spans 13 residues. With 8 bases removed from V and 6 bases from J, the gap between germline ends came to 17 bases.

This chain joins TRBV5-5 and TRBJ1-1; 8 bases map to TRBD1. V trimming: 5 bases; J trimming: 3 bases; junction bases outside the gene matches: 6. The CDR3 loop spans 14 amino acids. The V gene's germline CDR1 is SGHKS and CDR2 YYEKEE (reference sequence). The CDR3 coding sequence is TGTGCCAGCAGTTATCGGACAGGGCACACTGAAGCTTTCTTT. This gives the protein CASSYRTGHTEAFF.

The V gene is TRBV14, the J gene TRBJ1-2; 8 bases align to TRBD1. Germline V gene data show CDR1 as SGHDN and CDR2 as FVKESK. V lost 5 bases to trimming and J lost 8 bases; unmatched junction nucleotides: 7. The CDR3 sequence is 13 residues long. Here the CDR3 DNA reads TGTGCCAGCAGCGGAGGGACAGGAGGAGGCTACACCTTC. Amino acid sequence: CASSGGTGGGYTF.

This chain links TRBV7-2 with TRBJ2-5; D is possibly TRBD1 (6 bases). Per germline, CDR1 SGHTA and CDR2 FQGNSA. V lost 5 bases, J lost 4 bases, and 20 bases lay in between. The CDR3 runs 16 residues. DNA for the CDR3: TGTGCCAGCAGCAGAGTAGGGGGTCCCAACCTAGAGACCCAGTACTTC. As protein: CASSRVGGPNLETQYF.

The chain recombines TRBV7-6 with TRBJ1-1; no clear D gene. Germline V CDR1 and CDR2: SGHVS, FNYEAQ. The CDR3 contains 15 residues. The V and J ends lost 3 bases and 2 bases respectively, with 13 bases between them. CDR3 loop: CASSFGAGRNTEAFF. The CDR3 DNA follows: TGTGCCAGCAGCTTTGGAGCGGGTAGAAACACTGAAGCTTTCTTT.

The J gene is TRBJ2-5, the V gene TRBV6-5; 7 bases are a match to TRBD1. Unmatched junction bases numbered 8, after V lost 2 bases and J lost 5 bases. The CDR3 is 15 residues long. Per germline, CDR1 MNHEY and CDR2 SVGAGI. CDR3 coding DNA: TGTGCCAGCAGTTACCGGTCCCAGGGGGTCGAGACCCAGTACTTC. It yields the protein CASSYRSQGVETQYF.

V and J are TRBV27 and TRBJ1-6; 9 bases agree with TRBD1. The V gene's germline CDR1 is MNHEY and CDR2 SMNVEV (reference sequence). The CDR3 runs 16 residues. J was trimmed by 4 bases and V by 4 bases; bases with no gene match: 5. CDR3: CASSWGGTGYNSPLHF. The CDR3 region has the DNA TGTGCCAGCAGTTGGGGGGGGACAGGGTATAATTCACCCCTCCACTTT.

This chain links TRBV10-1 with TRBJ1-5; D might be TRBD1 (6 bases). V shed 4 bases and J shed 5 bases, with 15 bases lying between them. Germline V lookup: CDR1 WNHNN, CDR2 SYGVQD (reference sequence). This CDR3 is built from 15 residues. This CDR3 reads CASSVTGEGDQPQHF. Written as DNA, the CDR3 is TGCGCCAGCAGTGTTACCGGGGAGGGGGATCAGCCCCAGCATTTT.

This CDR3 reads CASGTRTGGGYGYTF. The CDR3 region has the DNA TGTGCTAGTGGAACCAGGACAGGGGGCGGCTATGGCTACACCTTC. The J gene is TRBJ1-2, the V gene TRBV12-5; 11 bases align to TRBD1. J lost 4 bases, V lost 6 bases, and 7 bases had no gene match. Germline-derived CDR1 and CDR2 are LGHNT and FRNRAP. The CDR3 runs 15 residues.

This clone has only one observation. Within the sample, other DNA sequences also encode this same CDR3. The CDR3 DNA reads as TGTGCCAGTAGTATTGGCCAATACAATCAGCCCCAGCATTTT. Protein product: CASSIGQYNQPQHF. The V gene is TRBV19, the J gene TRBJ1-5; D gene unclear. The V end was cut by 3 bases, the J end by 3 bases, with 9 bases between. Germline V gene data show CDR1 as LNHDA and CDR2 as SQIVND (reference sequence). The CDR3 contains 14 residues.